This TCR beta chain was recorded in a study of beta chain features in type 1 diabetes (dated by TCRdb to 2016 to 2018). Study-level background: Mean age, gender distribution, total cell number and subset yield did not differ between patients and healthy donors. A total of 100 million to 110 million sorted cells were examined across all samples, and a strong correlation was observed between cell number per subset and RNA yield. In the study, recently diagnosed type 1 diabetes patients and matched healthy donors were compared on the TCRB repertoires of their sorted circulating CD4+ T cell subsets. Whereas all 30 or so donors provided naive and central memory subsets, regulatory and stem cell-like memory subsets were isolated from just 8 patients and roughly eight healthy donors. General conclusions and limits of the study: PCR may preferentially amplify shorter templates, but because patient and control samples were amplified and corrected together, any resulting skew would affect both groups equally. Fewer insertions and more nucleotide deletions at VDJ recombination sites were observed in patients with type 1 diabetes, implying thymic rearrangement abnormalities. Naive, central memory and regulatory TCRB repertoires appeared to be more similar among patients than among healthy donors. Only small numbers of individuals were included in the HLA sub-analyses, which left unresolved whether HLA type had any influence on TCRB rearrangement. A moderate but significant shortening of TCRB CDR3 length was observed in type 1 diabetes patients in all four CD4+ subsets. Sequencing cDNA rather than genomic DNA could over-represent highly expressing activated cells, although activation and CD3 levels did not differ between groups.

The High Capacity cDNA Reverse Transcription Kit was used to reverse transcribe all of the isolated RNA, meaning that expressed TCRB transcripts were what got sequenced. Naive, central memory and regulatory T cell samples underwent deep immunoSEQ sequencing, averaging about 3.57 million total reads per sample. Sorted cells were lysed in RLT buffer and RNA was extracted with DNase-treated RNeasy Micro or Mini kits, depending on cell number. To prevent cross-contamination, each cell subset was processed individually, whereas patient and healthy donor samples were processed jointly. Using the immunoSEQ multiplex PCR, TCRB sequences were amplified from cDNA into 87-bp fragments spanning the CDR3 region. The amplicons were sequenced using the Illumina HiSeq platform. In the original analysis: PCR bias was computationally corrected using synthetic template baselines, reads within Hamming distance 2 were collapsed, and singletons that could not be merged were discarded. By aligning reads against IMGT, V, D and J genes, CDR3 length, and insertions or deletions at six rearrangement sites were assigned. Within each subset, clonotype counts were normalized to sorted cell number, after which true diversity and Gini coefficients were computed with the tcR R package. Repertoire sharing was quantified using the overlap coefficient calculated on TCRB nucleotide sequences. Out-of-frame TCRB sequences from naive cells were analyzed to stand in for the pre-selection repertoire. The immuneACCESS repertoire file appears here via TCRdb, limited to in-frame rearrangements. These files lack a portion of the clones; in checked studies, under half of the deficit traces to unresolved V genes, and the cause of the others is not known. V and J calls plus clone size are reproduced from that table; the DNA served to infer D and trimming. The table for this sample lists hundreds of thousands of clones; around 28% of them were counted only once. Clones ranked in the top ten supply about 0.065% of the sample.

Deletion took 8 bases off V and 1 base off J, with a span of 17 bases between the germline ends. The germline V gene provides CDR1 MDHEN and CDR2 SYDVKM. The CDR3 sequence holds 15 residues, the cysteine and phenylalanine included. The retained sequence is limited to the CDR3, 45 bases, with the frame set at the first base. Each donor gave one peripheral blood draw, averaging roughly 0.11 L, which was collected into heparinised tubes. A BD FACSAria II and a panel including CD45RO, CCR7, CD25, CD127, CD95 and CD27 were used to sort naive, central memory, regulatory and stem cell-like memory CD4+ T cells. All sorted populations exceeded 95% purity. PBMCs were separated immediately by Lymphoprep density gradient centrifugation and were stained directly, without being cultured. So that batch effects would be minimized, each experiment stained and sorted samples in pairs, pairing one healthy donor with one patient.

A remark on this clone: Its antigen is unknown. The record has no base qualities; no much larger clone is one base away.

The source is a young man in good health. The chain links TRBV28 with TRBJ1-1, and possibly TRBD1, on 5 matching bases. Sequencing used naive CD4+ T cells from blood. The intended sense of this specimen's cell subset or site label: true naive CD4+ T cells. The CDR3 is CASYSPRGANTEAFF. The nucleotides read TGTGCCAGCTACTCCCCAAGGGGCGCGAACACTGAAGCTTTCTTT. The CDR3 plus the reference TRBV28 and TRBJ1-1 genes for the other parts give the full variable domain: DVKVTQSSRYLVKRTGEKVFLECVQDMDHENMFWYRQDPGLGLRLIYFSYDVKMKEKGDIPEGYSVSREKKERFSLILESASTNQTSMYLCASYSPRGANTEAFFGQGTRLTVV.